What follows are 24 T cell receptor beta chains derived from one specimen sequenced in a study of blood T cell repertoires in COVID-19. Clones were sequenced by immunoSEQ multiplex PCR, and TCRdb holds only the in-frame ones, with some missing. Among some 50,000 clones, roughly 79% were seen once, and the ten largest hold 14% to 15%. Sequencing used peripheral blood. Source of these receptors: a human donor in a cohort sampled during active COVID-19.

The chain combines TRBV9 with TRBJ1-6; 7 positions agree with TRBD1. This CDR3 is 14 amino acids long. The V gene's germline CDR1 is SGDLS and CDR2 YYNGEE. V dropped 6 bases and J dropped 5; count of bases not matched to a gene: 5. The CDR3 coding sequence is TGTGCCAGCAAGGGGACAGCAGATAATTCACCCCTCCACTTT. It specifies CASKGTADNSPLHF.

This clone has only one observation. J is TRBJ1-1 and V is TRBV9, with TRBD1 identical over 7 bases. The length of the CDR3 is 15 residues. Trimming took 3 bases from V and 4 from J; bases not matched to a gene: 9. The germline V gene encodes CDR1 SGDLS and CDR2 YYNGEE. The CDR3 DNA is TGTGCCAGCAGCGCCCTTACACAGGGGAGCACTGAAGCTTTCTTT. Protein sequence: CASSALTQGSTEAFF.

The genes are TRBV30 and TRBJ2-7; no firm D call. The CDR3 is made up of 13 amino acids. V dropped 3 bases and J dropped 6 bases, with 15 bases sitting between them. The germline V gene has CDR1 GTSNPN and CDR2 SVGIG (reference sequence). CDR3 DNA sequence: TGTGCCTGGAGACGAGGCAGCAGATCCGAGCAGTACTTC. Protein product: CAWRRGSRSEQYF.

This chain joins TRBV14 and TRBJ2-3, with 7 bases identical to TRBD1. Per the germline V gene, CDR1 is SGHDN and CDR2 is FVKESK. This CDR3 comprises 15 residues. V lost 7 bases and J lost 0; bases outside the gene matches: 7. The CDR3 loop is CASTPRGQSTDTQYF. Written as DNA, the CDR3 is TGTGCCAGCACCCCAAGGGGACAGAGCACAGATACGCAGTATTTT.

V and J are TRBV6-5 and TRBJ2-7, with D tentatively TRBD2 (6 bases). V lost 6 bases to trimming and J lost 6 bases, with 15 bases between them. The CDR3 contains 13 residues. CDR1 and CDR2 from the germline V gene are MNHEY and SVGAGI. DNA for the CDR3: TGTGCCAGCAGAAGGGACTCCGCCGGCGAGCAGTACTTC. This translates into CASRRDSAGEQYF.

The V and J genes are TRBV27 and TRBJ1-1, with D perhaps matching TRBD1 (6 bases). The CDR3 is made up of 18 amino acids. Per germline, CDR1 MNHEY and CDR2 SMNVEV (reference sequence). V gave up 0 bases and J gave up 5 bases, with 22 bases separating them. DNA for the CDR3: TGTGCCAGCAGTTTATCGGGGCAGGGGCTCGCGTTTTGGACTGAAGCTTTCTTT. Translated: CASSLSGQGLAFWTEAFF.

This clone was seen once. The chain employs TRBV27 and TRBJ2-2; tentatively, D is TRBD2 (6 bases). The CDR3 covers 16 residues. Trimming shortened V by 0 bases and J by 6 bases, and 14 bases separated the two germline ends. Per germline, CDR1 MNHEY and CDR2 SMNVEV (reference sequence). The CDR3 sequence is CASSLSGGAIAGELFF. The CDR3 nucleotides read TGTGCCAGCAGTTTATCGGGGGGAGCCATCGCCGGGGAGCTGTTTTTT.

The chain has TRBV5-6 and TRBJ2-7; 9 bases align to TRBD1. Germline CDR1 and CDR2: SGHDT and YYEEEE. V lost 4 bases and J lost 6; bases outside the gene matches: 8. The CDR3 loop spans 14 amino acids. CDR3 residues: CASSPNRGRSEQYF. CDR3 DNA: TGTGCCAGCAGCCCTAACAGGGGGCGGTCCGAGCAGTACTTC.

The chain has TRBV2 and TRBJ2-3; D may be TRBD2 (5 bases). The ends were cut back, 6 bases at V and 0 bases at J, with 16 bases in the middle. The CDR3 consists of 16 residues. The germline CDR1 and CDR2 sequences are SNHLY and FYNNEI. The DNA of the CDR3 is TGTGCCAGCAGCCTTGAGGGTGCCCTTAGCACAGATACGCAGTATTTT. Protein: CASSLEGALSTDTQYF.

The chain has TRBV5-6 and TRBJ2-7, with D unclear. Germline lookup yields CDR1 SGHDT and CDR2 YYEEEE. The CDR3 contains 15 residues. Between the trimmed V and J ends, which lost 0 bases and 0 bases, there was a span of 10 bases. The CDR3 nucleotides are TGTGCCAGCAGCTTGGGCCGCGGTTTCTCCTACGAGCAGTACTTC. As protein: CASSLGRGFSYEQYF.

The V call is TRBV4-3, the J call TRBJ1-1; D uncertain. The CDR3 loop spans 15 amino acids. Trimming took off 0 bases at V and 7 bases at J, with 15 bases between the two ends. Per the germline V gene, CDR1 is LGHNA and CDR2 is YSLEER. The CDR3 loop is CASSQDPPNGLEAFF. The CDR3, as DNA: TGCGCCAGCAGCCAAGACCCCCCGAACGGTCTTGAAGCTTTCTTT.

The chain has TRBV19 and TRBJ1-5; 8 bases are a match to TRBD1. There are 13 residues in the CDR3. Germline assignment: CDR1 LNHDA and CDR2 SQIVND (reference sequence). The V and J ends lost 7 bases and 7 bases, in that order; junction bases with no gene match: 6. The CDR3 nucleotides are TGTGCCAGTAAGGACAGGGAATACCAGCCCCAGCATTTT. It codes for CASKDREYQPQHF.

The chain has TRBV2 and TRBJ2-3, with D unresolved. The CDR3 has 14 amino acids. Trimming cost V 2 bases and J 2 bases, with 8 bases left between them. Germline CDR1 is SNHLY and CDR2 is FYNNEI. The DNA for the CDR3 is TGTGCCAGCAGTGAATTTGAGGCCACAGATACGCAGTATTTT. Translated: CASSEFEATDTQYF.

This chain links TRBV6-6 with TRBJ1-1; D is perhaps TRBD1 (5 bases). The CDR3 length is 12 residues. Trimming removed 7 bases at V and 0 bases at J, with 6 bases between. Germline-derived CDR1 and CDR2 are MNHNY and SVGAGI (reference sequence). CDR3 in amino acids: CASNRLNTEAFF. The DNA of the CDR3 is TGTGCCAGCAACAGGTTGAACACTGAAGCTTTCTTT.

This chain uses TRBV4-2 with TRBJ2-5; TRBD2 aligns across 8 bases. This CDR3 comprises 15 residues. Germline V gene sequence: CDR1 LGHNA, CDR2 YNFKEQ. V shed 4 bases, J shed 4 bases, and the junction held 8 bases outside the gene matches. Written as DNA, the CDR3 is TGTGCCAGCAGCCCCGCCGGGGGGGTAGGAGAGACCCAGTACTTC. Amino acids: CASSPAGGVGETQYF.

The V gene is TRBV6-5, the J gene TRBJ2-1; TRBD2 might be the D (5 bases). Between the trimmed V and J ends, which lost 0 bases and 9 bases, there was a span of 15 bases. CDR3 length: 15 residues. Germline assignment: CDR1 MNHEY and CDR2 SVGAGI. The CDR3 protein is CASSYSRAWRSEQFF. CDR3 nucleotides: TGTGCCAGCAGTTACTCCCGCGCCTGGAGGAGTGAGCAGTTCTTC.

The chain uses TRBV9 and TRBJ2-2; TRBD1 matches at 10 bases. Germline lookup yields CDR1 SGDLS and CDR2 YYNGEE. The trim removed 3 bases at V and 7 bases at J, leaving 12 bases unmatched. The CDR3 contains 17 residues. In nucleotides, the CDR3 is TGTGCCAGCAGCGACCCGACAGGGGGCGCGGTCGTCGGGGAGCTGTTTTTT. It is translated as CASSDPTGGAVVGELFF.

The rearrangement uses TRBV11-2 and TRBJ2-7; TRBD2 is a possible D gene (6 bases). Germline CDR1 is SGHAT and CDR2 is FQNNGV. V gave up 3 bases and J gave up 3 bases, with 12 bases separating them. The CDR3 sequence is 14 residues long. CDR3 sequence (DNA): TGTGCCAGCAGCTTTGGGGGGATCGGCTACGAGCAGTACTTC. As protein: CASSFGGIGYEQYF.

The chain has TRBV3-1 (or the pseudogene TRBV3-2) and TRBJ2-2, with TRBD2 identical over 7 bases. The germline V gene encodes CDR1 LGHDT and CDR2 YNNKEL (reference sequence). This CDR3 comprises 18 residues. The V gene end was trimmed by 8 bases and the J gene end by 5 bases; junction bases not matched to a gene: 20. The CDR3 spells CASLGPLGGGPSTGELFF. Here the CDR3 DNA reads TGTGCCAGCTTGGGCCCTTTAGGCGGGGGACCTTCGACCGGGGAGCTGTTTTTT.

This chain links TRBV3-1 (or the pseudogene TRBV3-2) with TRBJ2-6; TRBD1 is a possible D gene (5 bases). The germline V gene has CDR1 LGHDT and CDR2 YNNKEL (reference sequence). V lost 8 bases and J 0 bases, leaving 8 bases between the germline ends. This CDR3 spans 14 amino acids. CDR3 sequence reads: CASGAVSGANVLTF. Written as DNA, the CDR3 is TGTGCCAGCGGGGCGGTCTCTGGGGCCAACGTCCTGACTTTC.

The rearrangement uses TRBV7-2 and TRBJ1-2, with TRBD1 matching 8 bases. The CDR3 loop spans 15 amino acids. With V trimmed by 1 base and J by 8 bases, 9 bases remained unmatched. Looked up from germline, CDR1 is SGHTA and CDR2 is FQGNSA. In DNA form, the CDR3 reads TGTGCCAGCAGCTTAGTCCGGCAGGGGGCCCGAGGCTACACCTTC. Translated: CASSLVRQGARGYTF.

V usage is TRBV5-1 and J usage is TRBJ1-2; 8 nucleotides agree with TRBD1. V shed 0 bases and J 2 bases; nucleotides not matched to a gene: 6. CDR1 and CDR2 (germline): SGHRS, YFSETQ. The CDR3 consists of 16 residues. The CDR3 protein is CASSLGQGRENYGYTF. CDR3 bases: TGCGCCAGCAGCTTGGGACAGGGGCGGGAAAACTATGGCTACACCTTC.

V gene TRBV29-1 combines with J gene TRBJ2-3, with a possible D match to TRBD2 (7 bases). Trimming removed 6 bases from V and 0 bases from J, with 19 bases in between. The CDR3 spans 16 residues. Germline V gene data show CDR1 as SQVTM and CDR2 as ANQGSEA. The CDR3 protein is CSVDDPRGGSTDTQYF. The CDR3 nucleotides read TGCAGCGTGGATGATCCTAGGGGGGGCAGCACAGATACGCAGTATTTT.

The CDR3 loop reads CASSSTGAPSSYEQYF. CDR3 nucleotide sequence: TGCGCCAGCAGCTCAACAGGGGCCCCGAGCTCCTACGAGCAGTACTTC. V usage is TRBV5-1 and J usage is TRBJ2-7; 7 bases fit TRBD1. This CDR3 has 16 residues. Germline CDR1 SGHRS, CDR2 YFSETQ. Trimming took 3 bases from V and 0 from J; bases not matched to a gene: 9.